The 31 T cell receptor beta chains below all came from one sample that was sequenced in a study of cytomegalovirus exposure and HLA in healthy donors. Primers for the PCR totalled 60 Vbeta and 13 Jbeta. The method was immunoSEQ multiplex PCR; TCRdb's version includes in-frame clones alone and lacks a portion of them. This repertoire shows under 150,000 clones, approximately 80% found once; its top ten account for approximately 2.5%. Sequencing used PBMCs. The receptors come from a man in his fifties in good health and CMV-seronegative.

The rearrangement joins TRBV2 to TRBJ1-2, with D possibly TRBD1 on 6 matching bases. This CDR3 has 15 residues. V was pared by 4 bases and J by 6 bases, with 18 bases between. The germline gives CDR1 SNHLY, CDR2 FYNNEI. As DNA, the CDR3 is TGTGCCAGCAGTGGCCCTGACACAGGGAAGGATGGCTACACCTTC. This codes for CASSGPDTGKDGYTF.

This sequence joins TRBV30 and TRBJ1-1; TRBD1 matches 8 bases. Germline V gene lookup returns CDR1 GTSNPN and CDR2 SVGIG (reference sequence). Trimming cost V 0 bases and J 11 bases; bases outside gene matches: 5. CDR3 size: 12 residues. The CDR3 here is CAWSVPGGGAFF. CDR3 DNA sequence: TGTGCCTGGAGTGTACCAGGGGGCGGGGCTTTCTTT.

CDR3: CASSFQGQREQYF. As DNA, the CDR3 is TGTGCCAGCAGTTTCCAAGGACAGAGGGAGCAGTACTTC. The rearrangement links TRBV27 to TRBJ2-7, with a possible D match to TRBD1 (6 bases). There are 13 residues in the CDR3. V was shortened by 3 bases and J by 7 bases, with 13 bases between the two germline ends. CDR1 MNHEY and CDR2 SMNVEV come from the germline V gene (reference sequence).

This clone was counted a few times. The rearrangement uses TRBV5-1 and TRBJ2-2; D remains ambiguous. This CDR3 comprises 14 residues. CDR1 SGHRS and CDR2 YFSETQ come from the germline V gene. The ends were cut back, 1 base at V and 1 base at J, with 5 bases in the middle. The CDR3 DNA reads TGCGCCAGCAGCTTGTCAGGGAACACCGGGGAGCTGTTTTTT. Protein sequence: CASSLSGNTGELFF.

This clone appeared a few times. V usage is TRBV5-1 and J usage is TRBJ1-2; possible D gene TRBD1, 5 bases. The CDR3 runs 14 residues. The germline V gene has CDR1 SGHRS and CDR2 YFSETQ. The V and J ends lost 0 bases and 8 bases respectively, with 14 bases between them. The CDR3 DNA follows: TGCGCCAGCAGCTTGGCCCTCCAGGGAACCGGCTACACCTTC. Its translation is CASSLALQGTGYTF.

The gene calls are TRBV28 and TRBJ1-5; 9 bases fit TRBD1. CDR1 is MDHEN and CDR2 is SYDVKM in the germline V gene. This CDR3 has 15 amino acids. V shed 5 bases and J 5 bases; nucleotides not matched to a gene: 7. CDR3 region: CASSIGQGLDQPQHF. In DNA, the CDR3 is TGTGCCAGCAGTATCGGACAGGGGCTTGATCAGCCCCAGCATTTT.

CDR3 DNA sequence: TGTGCCAGTAGTATAGACGTGCCCTCTACCGGCTACACCTTC. Translated, it gives CASSIDVPSTGYTF. The J gene is TRBJ1-2, the V gene TRBV19; D gene unclear. The CDR3 length is 14 residues. With 0 bases removed from V and 8 bases from J, the gap between germline ends came to 13 bases. Germline CDR1 is LNHDA and CDR2 is SQIVND (reference sequence).

This clone is a singleton in its sample. The gene calls are TRBV6-5 and TRBJ1-1; TRBD1 might be the D (6 bases). In germline, CDR1 is MNHEY, CDR2 SVGAGI. V lost 1 base, J lost 5 bases, and 11 bases lay in between. The CDR3 contains 14 residues. The CDR3 loop reads CASSYLQGGTEAFF. The CDR3 DNA follows: TGTGCCAGCAGTTACTTACAGGGAGGGACTGAAGCTTTCTTT.

V and J are TRBV5-4 and TRBJ2-3; 7 bases align to TRBD1. Germline-derived CDR1 and CDR2 are SGHNT and YYREEE (reference sequence). V shed 4 bases and J 6 bases; nucleotides not matched to a gene: 11. The CDR3 extends over 15 amino acids. The CDR3 sequence is CASSMATGREDTQYF. The DNA of the CDR3 is TGTGCCAGCAGCATGGCGACAGGGCGAGAGGATACGCAGTATTTT. Filled out from reference TRBV5-4 and TRBJ2-3, the complete variable domain reads ETGVTQSPTHLIKTRGQQVTLRCSSQSGHNTVSWYQQALGQGPQFIFQYYREEENGRGNFPPRFSGLQFPNYSSELNVNALELDDSALYLCASSMATGREDTQYFGPGTRLTVL.

V gene TRBV6-1 combines with J gene TRBJ2-1, with no clear D. Trimming pared 8 bases from V and 7 bases from J, leaving 9 bases between. This CDR3 region has 11 residues. Germline CDR1 reads MNHNS; CDR2 reads SASEGT. The DNA of the CDR3 is TGTGCCAGCGACACAAGGAATGAGCAGTTCTTC. Protein product: CASDTRNEQFF.

J is TRBJ2-5 and V is TRBV5-1; TRBD1 agrees at 11 bases. CDR3 size: 18 residues. Germline values: CDR1 SGHRS, CDR2 YFSETQ. J gave up 7 bases and V 4 bases, and 18 bases lay outside the gene matches. The CDR3 region has the DNA TGCGCCAGCAGCCCTCGGACAGGGGGCGGAGCGGGAAGGGTGACCCAGTACTTC. Translation gives CASSPRTGGGAGRVTQYF.

This rearrangement joins TRBV27 to TRBJ2-3; perhaps TRBD2 as D (5 bases). V was shortened by 7 bases and J by 5 bases, with 16 bases between the two germline ends. Looked up from germline, CDR1 is MNHEY and CDR2 is SMNVEV (reference sequence). This CDR3 spans 14 amino acids. CDR3 amino acids: CASNGPAVGDTQYF. Here the CDR3 DNA reads TGTGCCAGCAATGGGCCAGCGGTGGGAGATACGCAGTATTTT.

This clone occurred once. The rearrangement uses TRBV5-1 and TRBJ2-1; TRBD2 matches 12 bases. Looked up from germline, CDR1 is SGHRS and CDR2 is YFSETQ. The trim removed 3 bases at V and 10 bases at J, leaving 11 bases unmatched. CDR3 size: 16 residues. This chain's CDR3 is CASSSRPSGGAEEQFF. Here the CDR3 DNA reads TGCGCCAGCAGCTCCAGACCTAGCGGGGGGGCCGAGGAGCAGTTCTTC.

V usage is TRBV6-5 and J usage is TRBJ2-7; 7 positions agree with TRBD1. Losses at the gene ends were 6 bases for V and 0 bases for J; bases not matched to a gene: 8. This CDR3 is built from 15 residues. In germline, CDR1 is MNHEY, CDR2 SVGAGI. CDR3 loop: CASRRPGQTSYEQYF. In DNA, the CDR3 is TGTGCCAGCAGGCGTCCGGGACAGACCTCCTACGAGCAGTACTTC.

The chain has TRBV14 and TRBJ2-2, with D maybe TRBD2 (5 bases). V shed 1 base and J shed 1 base, with 7 bases lying between them. The CDR3 loop spans 15 amino acids. CDR1 and CDR2 from the germline V gene are SGHDN and FVKESK. CDR3 DNA: TGTGCCAGCAGCCAAGGTCGGGGGAACACCGGGGAGCTGTTTTTT. It specifies CASSQGRGNTGELFF.

This clone was counted a few times. The chain employs TRBV9 and TRBJ2-5, with D possibly TRBD2 on 6 matching bases. Germline loops: CDR1 SGDLS, CDR2 YYNGEE. Trimming stripped 4 bases from V and 4 bases from J, with 17 bases between. This CDR3 region has 15 residues. The CDR3 reads CASSPRDSPRETQYF. For the CDR3, the DNA is TGTGCCAGCAGCCCCCGGGACTCGCCACGAGAGACCCAGTACTTC.

The V call is TRBV27, the J call TRBJ2-7; the D gene is possibly TRBD2 (7 bases). Deletions cut 1 base from V and 1 base from J, with 20 bases between. Germline CDR1 MNHEY, CDR2 SMNVEV (reference sequence). The length of the CDR3 is 18 residues. For the CDR3, the DNA is TGTGCCAGCAGTTTATTTTTCCGGGGGGAGGGGGTTTCCTACGAGCAGTACTTC. Amino acids: CASSLFFRGEGVSYEQYF.

The V gene is TRBV7-9, the J gene TRBJ1-1; no reliable D call. The V end lost 4 bases, the J end lost 4 bases, and 19 bases lay between the germline ends. The CDR3 has 16 residues. Looked up from germline, CDR1 is SEHNR and CDR2 is FQNEAQ (reference sequence). CDR3 amino acids: CASSSAPALRSTEAFF. The CDR3 region has the DNA TGTGCCAGCAGCTCGGCCCCCGCCCTTCGGAGCACTGAAGCTTTCTTT.

This clone was seen only once. The chain has TRBV5-1 and TRBJ1-6; 7 bases match TRBD1. Trimming cost V 4 bases and J 5 bases; bases outside gene matches: 3. This CDR3 comprises 14 residues. Germline CDR1 is SGHRS and CDR2 is YFSETQ. In nucleotides, the CDR3 is TGCGCCAGCAGCCTGACAGGGAATAATTCACCCCTCCACTTT. Translated: CASSLTGNNSPLHF.

The chain couples TRBV5-6 to TRBJ2-7; tentative D call: TRBD1 (5 bases). Trimming took 0 bases from V and 6 from J, leaving 16 bases between them. The CDR3 runs to 15 residues. The germline gives CDR1 SGHDT, CDR2 YYEEEE. The DNA of the CDR3 is TGTGCCAGCAGCTTGGCCGACAAGGTGGGGCCCGAGCAGTACTTC. Translation gives CASSLADKVGPEQYF.

The rearrangement links TRBV19 to TRBJ2-7; 8 nucleotides line up with TRBD2. Germline trimming cut 6 bases from V and 0 bases from J; bases unmatched to any gene: 10. CDR1 and CDR2 (germline): LNHDA, SQIVND (reference sequence). The CDR3 consists of 16 residues. CDR3: CASSYGSGISSYEQYF. Written as DNA, the CDR3 is TGTGCCAGTAGCTATGGTAGCGGGATTAGCTCCTACGAGCAGTACTTC.

The chain recombines TRBV7-9 with TRBJ1-6, with D perhaps matching TRBD1 (6 bases). CDR1 and CDR2 from the germline V gene are SEHNR and FQNEAQ (reference sequence). The CDR3 spans 15 residues. V shed 4 bases and J shed 10 bases, with 17 bases lying between them. In DNA, the CDR3 is TGTGCCAGCAGCTCCAGGGAAGGGGGTGGGTCACCCCTCCACTTT. Protein: CASSSREGGGSPLHF.

This clone was seen only a few times. The rearrangement uses TRBV7-8 and TRBJ1-4; no clear D gene. This CDR3 is 14 amino acids long. The germline V and J ends were trimmed by 0 bases and 4 bases, with 6 bases remaining between them. CDR1 is SGHVS and CDR2 is FQNEAQ in the germline V gene. In DNA form, the CDR3 reads TGTGCCAGCAGCTTAGCGGGAGTTAATGAAAAACTGTTTTTT. Translation gives CASSLAGVNEKLFF. Using reference TRBV7-8 and TRBJ1-4 for the parts outside the CDR3, the full variable domain is GAGVSQSPRYKVAKRGQDVALRCDPISGHVSLFWYQQALGQGPEFLTYFQNEAQLDKSGLPSDRFFAERPEGSVSTLKIQRTQQEDSAVYLCASSLAGVNEKLFFGSGTQLSVL.

The V gene is TRBV27, the J gene TRBJ2-1; D may be TRBD2 (6 bases). The germline gives CDR1 MNHEY, CDR2 SMNVEV (reference sequence). The CDR3 has 16 residues. The V end was cut by 5 bases, the J end by 0 bases, with 14 bases between. CDR3 coding DNA: TGTGCCAGCAGTCGAGCGGGCCCGAGCTCCTACAATGAGCAGTTCTTC. This encodes CASSRAGPSSYNEQFF.

There are a few counts of this clone. V gene TRBV19 combines with J gene TRBJ1-2; TRBD1 matches 7 bases. The CDR3 is made up of 14 amino acids. Germline V CDR1 and CDR2: LNHDA, SQIVND (reference sequence). Losses at the gene ends were 8 bases for V and 0 bases for J; bases not matched to a gene: 6. The chain's CDR3 is CASVRGRTNYGYTF. As DNA, the CDR3 is TGTGCCAGTGTAAGGGGGCGTACTAACTATGGCTACACCTTC. Variable domain in full (rest from reference TRBV19 and TRBJ1-2): DGGITQSPKYLFRKEGQNVTLSCEQNLNHDAMYWYRQDPGQGLRLIYYSQIVNDFQKGDIAEGYSVSREKKESFPLTVTSAQKNPTAFYLCASVRGRTNYGYTFGSGTRLTVV.

The rearrangement joins TRBV7-8 to TRBJ2-3; 8 bases map to TRBD1. This CDR3 contains 15 residues. Looked up from germline, CDR1 is SGHVS and CDR2 is FQNEAQ. The V gene end was trimmed by 1 base and the J gene end by 3 bases; junction bases not matched to a gene: 3. The CDR3 loop reads CASSLVDRGTDTQYF. DNA for the CDR3: TGTGCCAGCAGCTTAGTTGACAGGGGAACAGATACGCAGTATTTT.

V gene TRBV29-1 combines with J gene TRBJ1-2; D unresolved. V was cut by 2 bases and J by 4 bases, with 14 bases left in between. The CDR3 spans 14 residues. The germline V gene encodes CDR1 SQVTM and CDR2 ANQGSEA. Here the CDR3 reads CSVESRGEGYGYTF. In DNA, the CDR3 is TGCAGCGTTGAAAGCCGGGGTGAAGGCTATGGCTACACCTTC.

This chain uses TRBV11-1 with TRBJ2-7; maybe TRBD1 (6 bases). The V end lost 4 bases, the J end lost 3 bases, and 10 bases lay between the germline ends. Germline V CDR1 and CDR2: SGHAT, FQDESV (reference sequence). The length of the CDR3 is 13 residues. CDR3 DNA: TGTGCCAGCAGCTCTCGGACAGTCTACGAGCAGTACTTC. Protein product: CASSSRTVYEQYF.

The DNA of the CDR3 is TGTGCCAGTAGTGAGGGGGAGCTGTTTTTT. It encodes CASSEGELFF. The chain uses TRBV19 and TRBJ2-2; D remains unclear. Germline loops: CDR1 LNHDA, CDR2 SQIVND (reference sequence). The CDR3 has 10 residues. V shed 5 bases and J shed 8 bases, with 3 bases lying between them.

This clone was picked up a small number of times. The genes are TRBV7-2 and TRBJ2-5; perhaps TRBD1 as D (5 bases). The CDR3 is 14 residues long. Looked up from germline, CDR1 is SGHTA and CDR2 is FQGNSA. V was cut by 5 bases and J by 5 bases, with 15 bases left in between. CDR3 sequence: CASSTGRGWETQYF. The CDR3, as DNA: TGTGCCAGCAGCACGGGTAGGGGCTGGGAGACCCAGTACTTC.

The rearrangement joins TRBV6-1 to TRBJ2-7, with TRBD2 identical over 7 bases. The J segment lost 0 bases and the V segment lost 6 bases, leaving 8 bases of the junction unmatched. This CDR3 contains 15 residues. Germline CDR1 MNHNS, CDR2 SASEGT. The CDR3 coding sequence is TGTGCCAGCAGGAATTCGCTAGCGGCCTCCTACGAGCAGTACTTC. Its protein product is CASRNSLAASYEQYF.